This TCR beta chain stems from a study of T cell repertoires in cytomegalovirus infection. Study context: Matching HLA type and CMV infection were both indicated by public TCR beta signatures. Study outcomes and limitations: Adding up the frequency of public TCR beta families identified people who carried CMV plus the relevant HLA. Clonotypes of TCR beta that were HLA-C-restricted and CMV-specific dominated the ex vivo response.

Using its own MiXCR run on the reads, TCRdb lists one record per CDR3 protein. The data show about 440,000 distinct CDR3 sequences, approximately 31% seen once. In regard to this clonotype: Its antigen is not known.

Trimming pared 4 bases from V and 0 bases from J, leaving 14 bases between. Germline V gene sequence: CDR1 SGHNT, CDR2 YYREEE (reference sequence). CDR3 length: 17 residues. The sample taken for sequencing was PBMCs. The sequence was collected from a human donor in good health (CMV status not recorded). Some clones in this sample may be carry-over from other donors' samples. The J gene is TRBJ1-6, the V gene TRBV5-4, with D possibly being TRBD1 (5 bases). The CDR3 sequence is CASSRGTSGSYNSPLHF. Written as DNA, the CDR3 is TGTGCCAGCAGCAGGGGCACATCGGGCTCCTATAATTCACCCCTCCACTTT.